The 17 T cell receptor beta chains presented below share a single source sample, sequenced in a study of T cell responses to AZD1222 COVID-19 vaccine. Data came from immunoSEQ multiplex PCR; TCRdb stores just in-frame clones and leaves some out. Here the sample spans some 130,000 clones, over 85% being singletons. Sequencing was performed on peripheral blood, taken on day 0 of AZD1222 vaccination. The receptors come from an adult in good health.

This clone was detected only once. The chain employs TRBV12-3 or TRBV12-4 and TRBJ1-2; D is uncertain. Deletions cut 5 bases from V and 5 bases from J, with 12 bases between. The CDR3 totals 13 residues. Here the CDR3 reads CASSTGPYYGYTF. The CDR3 region has the DNA TGTGCCAGCAGTACGGGCCCCTATTATGGCTACACCTTC.

This clone was detected only once. The rearrangement links TRBV30 to TRBJ2-7; D not resolved. The CDR3 consists of 12 residues. Germline V gene data show CDR1 as GTSNPN and CDR2 as SVGIG (reference sequence). Trimming removed 2 bases at V and 6 bases at J, with 11 bases between. The CDR3 region is CAWSSNRIEQYF. Here the CDR3 DNA reads TGTGCCTGGAGTAGTAACAGAATCGAGCAGTACTTC.

The CDR3 sequence: CASSVAAGNQPQHF. CDR3 sequence (DNA): TGTGCCAGCAGCGTAGCCGCTGGGAATCAGCCCCAGCATTTT. This chain connects TRBV9 to TRBJ1-5; no firm D call. Germline V CDR1 and CDR2: SGDLS, YYNGEE. This CDR3 is built from 14 residues. Trimming left V 0 bases short and J 4 bases short, with 8 bases between.

The chain recombines TRBV4-3 with TRBJ1-1; D is undetermined. Trimming left V 4 bases short and J 8 bases short, with 11 bases between. Germline V gene sequence: CDR1 LGHNA, CDR2 YSLEER. This CDR3 has 12 amino acids. Written as DNA, the CDR3 is TGCGCCAGCAGCCGAAGAGGAGGGGAAGCTTTCTTT. This sequence encodes CASSRRGGEAFF.

This clone was seen a handful of times. The rearrangement links TRBV30 to TRBJ1-6; 11 bases agree with TRBD1. After removal of 2 bases from V and 9 bases from J, the junction contained 6 bases not matched to a gene. The CDR3 runs to 15 residues. CDR1 and CDR2 from the germline V gene are GTSNPN and SVGIG (reference sequence). CDR3 region: CAWSTSGTGGSPLHF. The CDR3 bases are TGTGCCTGGAGTACCTCCGGGACAGGGGGTTCACCCCTCCACTTT.

The rearrangement uses TRBV27 and TRBJ1-3; D is unclear. Trimming cost V 4 bases and J 4 bases, with 14 bases left between them. Germline V lookup: CDR1 MNHEY, CDR2 SMNVEV (reference sequence). This CDR3 region has 15 residues. As DNA, the CDR3 is TGTGCCAGCAGTTCCGGAGGCAGCAAGGGAAACACCATATATTTT. Encoded protein: CASSSGGSKGNTIYF.

V and J are TRBV7-9 and TRBJ1-2; TRBD1 might be the D (6 bases). Germline CDR1 and CDR2: SEHNR and FQNEAQ (reference sequence). The CDR3 spans 13 residues. V lost 5 bases and J lost 2, with 9 bases in between. This CDR3 reads CASSRTANYGYTF. CDR3 coding DNA: TGTGCCAGCAGCCGGACAGCCAACTATGGCTACACCTTC.

The gene calls are TRBV28 and TRBJ1-5; no clear D. Per the germline V gene, CDR1 is MDHEN and CDR2 is SYDVKM. The CDR3 contains 14 residues. The germline V and J ends were trimmed by 6 bases and 0 bases, with 9 bases remaining between them. CDR3 sequence reads: CASRGGYSNQPQHF. The CDR3 DNA sequence: TGTGCCAGCAGGGGTGGGTATAGCAATCAGCCCCAGCATTTT.

The DNA of the CDR3 is TGTGCCAGCAGTGAATGGGGCCAAAGCTCCTACGAGCAGTACTTC. This gives the protein CASSEWGQSSYEQYF. The chain couples TRBV2 to TRBJ2-7, with D maybe TRBD1 (5 bases). This CDR3 spans 15 amino acids. Trimming pared 2 bases from V and 0 bases from J, leaving 11 bases between. The V gene's germline CDR1 is SNHLY and CDR2 FYNNEI.

V usage is TRBV27 and J usage is TRBJ1-6, with 8 nucleotides matching TRBD1. The CDR3 extends over 19 amino acids. Germline V CDR1 and CDR2: MNHEY, SMNVEV (reference sequence). The V and J ends lost 5 bases and 0 bases, in that order; junction bases with no gene match: 12. CDR3 sequence reads: CASSPDRTGTNSYNSPLHF. DNA of the CDR3: TGTGCCAGCAGTCCAGATAGGACAGGGACAAACTCCTATAATTCACCCCTCCACTTT.

This rearrangement joins TRBV7-2 to TRBJ1-2; D unresolved. The ends were cut back, 4 bases at V and 2 bases at J, with 11 bases in the middle. Germline CDR1 is SGHTA and CDR2 is FQGNSA. There are 14 residues in the CDR3. The CDR3 sequence: CASSSRGENYGYTF. CDR3 sequence (DNA): TGTGCCAGCAGCTCGCGGGGAGAGAACTATGGCTACACCTTC.

CDR3 protein: CATSDWNNEQFF. The CDR3 bases are TGTGCCACCAGTGATTGGAACAATGAGCAGTTCTTC. The chain uses TRBV24-1 and TRBJ2-1; D gene unclear. The CDR3 sequence is 12 residues long. Germline assignment: CDR1 KGHDR and CDR2 SFDVKD. V shed 2 bases and J shed 5 bases, with 3 bases lying between them.

This rearrangement joins TRBV6-5 to TRBJ2-5; 10 nucleotides line up with TRBD1. The junction had 11 bases not matched to a gene; V was cut back by 6 bases and J by 7 bases. Looked up from germline, CDR1 is MNHEY and CDR2 is SVGAGI. CDR3 length: 15 residues. CDR3 coding DNA: TGTGCCAGCAGACCCGACAGGGGGCGCCTGGGGACCCAGTACTTC. Its translation: CASRPDRGRLGTQYF.

The J gene is TRBJ2-1, the V gene TRBV7-2; tentative D call: TRBD1 (6 bases). Trimming removed 2 bases at V and 7 bases at J, with 18 bases between. Germline V lookup: CDR1 SGHTA, CDR2 FQGNSA. This CDR3 is built from 16 residues. DNA of the CDR3: TGTGCCAGCAGCTTACGAGGGGGTCAAGTCGGGAATGAGCAGTTCTTC. Its translation: CASSLRGGQVGNEQFF.

The chain links TRBV6-5 to TRBJ1-2; 7 bases map to TRBD1. Trimming cost V 1 base and J 8 bases; bases outside gene matches: 10. This CDR3 has 15 residues. Germline values: CDR1 MNHEY, CDR2 SVGAGI. In nucleotides, the CDR3 is TGTGCCAGCAGTTACTACCCGACAGGGTACGGCGGCTACACCTTC. Translated, it gives CASSYYPTGYGGYTF.

The chain couples TRBV7-3 to TRBJ2-1, with 11 bases lining up with TRBD2. CDR3 length equals 15 residues. J was trimmed by 4 bases and V by 4 bases; bases with no gene match: 3. CDR1 and CDR2 (germline): SGHTA, FQGTGA. Here the CDR3 reads CASSYLAGGYNEQFF. Written as DNA, the CDR3 is TGTGCCAGCAGCTACCTAGCGGGGGGATACAATGAGCAGTTCTTC.

This chain connects TRBV5-1 to TRBJ2-1; TRBD2 matches 8 bases. CDR3 length: 17 residues. Germline V gene lookup returns CDR1 SGHRS and CDR2 YFSETQ. Trimming cost V 0 bases and J 0 bases; bases outside gene matches: 5. In DNA, the CDR3 is TGCGCCAGCAGCTTGGCCTTTGGACTAGCCTCCTACAATGAGCAGTTCTTC. The encoded protein is CASSLAFGLASYNEQFF.